The 22 T cell receptor beta chains below were found in one sample sequenced in a study of beta chain features in type 1 diabetes. The study's findings and limits: For Type 1 diabetes patients, all four CD4+ subsets carried TCRB CDR3s that were moderately but significantly shorter.

The isolated RNA, all of it, was reverse transcribed, so expressed TCRB transcripts were what got sequenced. Generated by immunoSEQ multiplex PCR, the TCRdb table keeps only in-frame clones and is missing some. This table has about 260,000 clones, less than 30% appearing once. Their antigen targets remain unknown. Source material: naive CD4+ T cells from blood. The receptors were gathered from a woman younger than 45 with type 1 diabetes.

The V call is TRBV5-1, the J call TRBJ2-6; possibly TRBD1 for D (6 bases). The CDR3 runs to 16 residues. Looked up from germline, CDR1 is SGHRS and CDR2 is YFSETQ. The V gene lost 3 bases and the J gene lost 4 bases, with 14 bases spanning the gap. The CDR3: CASSWTTGPGANVLTF. CDR3 DNA: TGCGCCAGCAGCTGGACGACAGGTCCAGGGGCCAACGTCCTGACTTTC.

The chain uses TRBV30 and TRBJ1-5, with 9 bases fitting TRBD1. CDR1 is GTSNPN, CDR2 SVGIG, per germline (reference sequence). This CDR3 is built from 15 residues. Trimming took 3 bases from V and 6 from J; bases not matched to a gene: 9. CDR3 region: CAWRDTSTGGQPQHF. CDR3 DNA sequence: TGTGCCTGGAGAGACACTTCGACAGGGGGTCAGCCCCAGCATTTT.

The CDR3 reads CASIATPANYGYTF. The CDR3 coding sequence is TGTGCCAGCATTGCGACTCCAGCTAACTATGGCTACACCTTC. J is TRBJ1-2 and V is TRBV2; no clear D gene. Deletions cut 7 bases from V and 0 bases from J, with 12 bases between. This CDR3 is built from 14 residues. CDR1 and CDR2 (germline): SNHLY, FYNNEI.

This clone was counted only a few times. The chain joins TRBV6-6 to TRBJ1-5; D is unclear. This CDR3 is 15 amino acids long. CDR1 is MNHNY, CDR2 SVGAGI, per germline (reference sequence). Trimming cost V 2 bases and J 1 base, with 9 bases left between them. The CDR3 sequence is CASSYGGGSNQPQHF. CDR3 sequence (DNA): TGTGCCAGCAGTTACGGAGGTGGGAGCAATCAGCCCCAGCATTTT.

This clone has a handful of counts. This chain connects TRBV5-4 to TRBJ2-1; 7 bases match TRBD2. The CDR3 is made up of 15 amino acids. The germline V gene has CDR1 SGHNT and CDR2 YYREEE (reference sequence). V dropped 4 bases and J dropped 0; count of bases not matched to a gene: 4. This CDR3 reads CASSLAVSSYNEQFF. CDR3 coding DNA: TGTGCCAGCAGCCTAGCGGTAAGCTCCTACAATGAGCAGTTCTTC.

The rearrangement uses TRBV11-2 and TRBJ2-1; TRBD2 aligns across 9 bases. The CDR3 is 16 residues long. Germline V gene data show CDR1 as SGHAT and CDR2 as FQNNGV. Unmatched junction bases numbered 8, after V lost 0 bases and J lost 8 bases. The CDR3 region has the DNA TGTGCCAGCAGCTTAGATCACGTTAGCGGGAGTCATGAGCAGTTCTTC. This codes for CASSLDHVSGSHEQFF.

This chain links TRBV29-1 with TRBJ1-2, with TRBD1 as a possible D gene (5 bases). V lost 5 bases to trimming and J lost 4 bases, with 17 bases between them. This CDR3 spans 14 amino acids. Germline V gene sequence: CDR1 SQVTM, CDR2 ANQGSEA. The CDR3 region has the DNA TGCAGCGTTTGGAAGGGGCTAAACACCTATGGCTACACCTTC. Protein sequence: CSVWKGLNTYGYTF. Looking up the rest from reference TRBV29-1 and TRBJ1-2 gives the full variable domain: SAVISQKPSRDICQRGTSLTIQCQVDSQVTMMFWYRQQPGQSLTLIATANQGSEATYESGFVIDKFPISRPNLTFSTLTVSNMSPEDSSIYLCSVWKGLNTYGYTFGSGTRLTVV.

V and J are TRBV5-1 and TRBJ1-2, with 9 positions matching TRBD1. This CDR3 has 13 amino acids. J was trimmed by 8 bases and V by 4 bases; bases with no gene match: 6. The germline V gene has CDR1 SGHRS and CDR2 YFSETQ. The CDR3 bases are TGCGCCAGCAGCCCAGGGACAGGGAGCGGCTACACCTTC. Amino acids: CASSPGTGSGYTF.

This clone was picked up a small number of times. The chain has TRBV5-1 and TRBJ2-5, with D unresolved. CDR1 is SGHRS, CDR2 YFSETQ, per germline. Between the trimmed V and J ends, which lost 0 bases and 7 bases, there was a span of 10 bases. CDR3 length: 13 residues. The chain's CDR3 is CASSLDTAGTQYF. For the CDR3, the DNA is TGCGCCAGCAGCTTGGACACCGCTGGGACCCAGTACTTC. The full variable domain, with the rest looked up from reference TRBV5-1 and TRBJ2-5, is KAGVTQTPRYLIKTRGQQVTLSCSPISGHRSVSWYQQTPGQGLQFLFEYFSETQRNKGNFPGRFSGRQFSNSRSEMNVSTLELGDSALYLCASSLDTAGTQYFGPGTRLLVL.

There are a few counts of this clone. J is TRBJ1-2 and V is TRBV27; 8 nucleotides match TRBD1. V was pared by 5 bases and J by 8 bases, with 16 bases of the junction left unmatched. The CDR3 has 16 amino acids. Germline CDR1 is MNHEY and CDR2 is SMNVEV (reference sequence). CDR3 residues: CASSPPPGTGGEGYTF. The CDR3 bases are TGTGCCAGCAGTCCCCCCCCCGGGACAGGTGGAGAGGGCTACACCTTC.

This clone was picked up a small number of times. Relative to the germline gene, one junction end is altered; a read error may explain this. This sequence joins TRBV30 and TRBJ1-5; a weak D match, TRBD1 (5 bases). The germline V gene encodes CDR1 GTSNPN and CDR2 SVGIG (reference sequence). This CDR3 contains 15 residues. The CDR3 DNA follows: TGTGCCTGGAGTGTACCTGGGCAGGGCAACCAGCCCCAGCATTTT. This gives the protein CAWSVPGQGNQPQHF.

The genes are TRBV7-2 and TRBJ2-2; 7 nucleotides line up with TRBD1. CDR3 length equals 17 residues. Germline V gene sequence: CDR1 SGHTA, CDR2 FQGNSA. After removal of 4 bases from V and 2 bases from J, the junction contained 10 bases not matched to a gene. The CDR3 region has the DNA TGTGCCAGCAGCTCCCCGACAGGGACCTACAACACCGGGGAGCTGTTTTTT. This codes for CASSSPTGTYNTGELFF. Based on the CDR3 plus reference TRBV7-2 and TRBJ2-2, the full variable domain is GAGVSQSPSNKVTEKGKDVELRCDPISGHTALYWYRQSLGQGLEFLIYFQGNSAPDKSGLPSDRFSAERTGGSVSTLTIQRTQQEDSAVYLCASSSPTGTYNTGELFFGEGSRLTVL.

The V gene is TRBV7-9, the J gene TRBJ1-3; unclear D gene. Germline loops: CDR1 SEHNR, CDR2 FQNEAQ (reference sequence). This CDR3 contains 15 residues. The V end lost 0 bases, the J end lost 0 bases, and 6 bases lay between the germline ends. CDR3 coding DNA: TGTGCCAGCAGCTTAGCACAGCACTCTGGAAACACCATATATTTT. Translation gives CASSLAQHSGNTIYF.

CDR3 sequence (DNA): TGCGCCAGCAGCCAACCGCATGAACTCCAAGAGACCCAGTACTTC. Translation gives CASSQPHELQETQYF. V is TRBV4-1 and J is TRBJ2-5; D remains unclear. The V end was cut by 2 bases, the J end by 1 base, with 11 bases between. Looked up from germline, CDR1 is MGHRA and CDR2 is YSYEKL. The CDR3 has 15 residues.

The CDR3 sequence: CASSQDLVQANTGELFF. The CDR3 DNA is TGTGCCAGCAGCCAAGATCTGGTGCAGGCGAACACCGGGGAGCTGTTTTTT. This chain connects TRBV4-2 to TRBJ2-2; no definite D call. Germline V gene lookup returns CDR1 LGHNA and CDR2 YNFKEQ. The ends were cut back, 0 bases at V and 0 bases at J, with 11 bases in the middle. The CDR3 runs to 17 residues.

A word on this clone: This sample also contains other DNA sequences that code for the same CDR3. This chain links TRBV29-1 with TRBJ2-3; D remains ambiguous. Germline V gene sequence: CDR1 SQVTM, CDR2 ANQGSEA. The CDR3 has 13 amino acids. V lost 3 bases, J lost 0 bases, and 7 bases lay in between. CDR3 in amino acids: CSVESGSTDTQYF. The CDR3 DNA is TGCAGCGTTGAGTCCGGGAGCACAGATACGCAGTATTTT.

The chain links TRBV5-1 to TRBJ2-5, with D unresolved. The CDR3 is 16 residues long. Deletions cut 6 bases from V and 0 bases from J, with 18 bases between. The germline gives CDR1 SGHRS, CDR2 YFSETQ. CDR3 region: CASNPEPAKYQETQYF. CDR3 in DNA: TGCGCCAGCAATCCGGAGCCGGCCAAGTACCAAGAGACCCAGTACTTC.

This clone has just a few counts. The chain couples TRBV9 to TRBJ1-4; tentatively, D is TRBD1 (6 bases). Trimming left V 5 bases short and J 8 bases short, with 16 bases between. The CDR3 has 14 residues. Germline-derived CDR1 and CDR2 are SGDLS and YYNGEE. CDR3 DNA: TGTGCCAGCAGTCCTGGGGGCCAGGGCGAAAAACTGTTTTTT. This codes for CASSPGGQGEKLFF.

The CDR3 protein is CASSLAGASTDTQYF. CDR3 in DNA: TGTGCCAGCAGTTTGGCGGGAGCCAGCACAGATACGCAGTATTTT. The chain couples TRBV27 to TRBJ2-3; TRBD2 aligns across 7 bases. The V gene's germline CDR1 is MNHEY and CDR2 SMNVEV (reference sequence). There are 15 residues in the CDR3. Trimming cost V 3 bases and J 0 bases; bases outside gene matches: 3.

The chain employs TRBV30 and TRBJ2-5; D might be TRBD1 (5 bases). CDR1 and CDR2 (germline): GTSNPN, SVGIG (reference sequence). Trimming cost V 4 bases and J 4 bases, with 7 bases left between them. This CDR3 is built from 11 residues. CDR3 coding DNA: TGTGCCTGGACAGGGATAGAGACCCAGTACTTC. This gives the protein CAWTGIETQYF.

This clone was counted a few times. The chain recombines TRBV4-1 with TRBJ2-3, with D perhaps TRBD2 (6 bases). Trimming took 1 base from V and 1 from J, leaving 15 bases between them. The CDR3 has 17 amino acids. Germline loops: CDR1 MGHRA, CDR2 YSYEKL. CDR3 region: CASSQGYVAGRTDTQYF. The CDR3 nucleotides read TGCGCCAGCAGCCAAGGATACGTCGCGGGACGCACAGATACGCAGTATTTT.

The chain joins TRBV4-1 to TRBJ1-2; TRBD1 agrees at 12 bases. Unmatched junction bases numbered 12, after V lost 0 bases and J lost 4 bases. Germline V CDR1 and CDR2: MGHRA, YSYEKL. This CDR3 comprises 19 residues. The CDR3 spells CASSQDRAGTGGVSYGYTF. CDR3 coding DNA: TGCGCCAGCAGCCAAGATCGCGCCGGGACAGGGGGCGTTAGCTATGGCTACACCTTC.